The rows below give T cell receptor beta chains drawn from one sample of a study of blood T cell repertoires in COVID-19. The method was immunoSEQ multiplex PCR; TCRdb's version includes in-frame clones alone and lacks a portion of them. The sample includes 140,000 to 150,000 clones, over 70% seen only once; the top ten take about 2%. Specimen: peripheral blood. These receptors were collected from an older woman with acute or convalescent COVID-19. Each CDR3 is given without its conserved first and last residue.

ASSDRSTTEAF	TRBV14	TRBJ1-1
ASRNRVSYNSPLH	TRBV28	TRBJ1-6
ASSLYRASDEQY	TRBV28	TRBJ2-7
ASSLGRGRSSYEQY	TRBV5-5	TRBJ2-7
ASSPERTNTGELF	TRBV5-6	TRBJ2-2
ASSLDPGRAFEEQY	TRBV28	TRBJ2-7
ASSFGRGTGELF	TRBV11-2	TRBJ2-2
ASRRREAADTQY	TRBV6-5	TRBJ2-3
ASSLGLAPPRGETQY	TRBV5-1	TRBJ2-5
ASSLEGRQAAVPYGYT	TRBV7-6	TRBJ1-2
ATSPQGLRETQY	TRBV19	TRBJ2-5
ASSPIAGASYEQY	TRBV19	TRBJ2-7
ARAGFGYT	TRBV7-2	TRBJ1-2
ASQGTSYEQY	TRBV5-6	TRBJ2-7
ASSPLLVETF	TRBV18	TRBJ2-1
ASSFSWGQQETQY	TRBV7-8	TRBJ2-5
AWRGGGATEAF	TRBV30	TRBJ1-1
ASSQEEAGRGTEAF	TRBV4-2	TRBJ1-1
ASSPLAGGNNEQF	TRBV11-3	TRBJ2-1
ASSLASVRSGNTIY	TRBV5-1	TRBJ1-3
ATSDFETGGHL	TRBV24-1	TRBJ1-2
ASRKTGGPIYEQY	TRBV12-5	TRBJ2-7
ASSLLSSAGGSYEQY	TRBV7-2	TRBJ2-7
ASSLWRGEETQY	TRBV5-1	TRBJ2-5
ASSEAGGGWSTDTQY	TRBV6-1	TRBJ2-3
ASSWEPGQDNEKLF	TRBV28	TRBJ1-4
ASSLRPPGTVRGNTIY	TRBV5-6	TRBJ1-3
ASKTGTGFSSYNSPLH	TRBV2	TRBJ1-6
ASSLALGGVSEAF	TRBV7-6	TRBJ1-1
ASRKDRAHNEQF	TRBV19	TRBJ2-1
ASSGGANVLT	TRBV10-2	TRBJ2-6
ASTVLAGSYEQY	TRBV6-5	TRBJ2-7
ASSLQLAGYEQY	TRBV7-9	TRBJ2-7
ASSDPAGTQETQY	TRBV6-1	TRBJ2-5
ASSLFLNTKRSNEQF	TRBV11-2	TRBJ2-1
ASSSRRLTSGRSTGELF	TRBV19	TRBJ2-2
ASSLVGGAGYEQY	TRBV5-6	TRBJ2-7
ATSRGKETQY	TRBV24-1	TRBJ2-5
ASSWAGDATDTQY	TRBV27	TRBJ2-3
ASSADGGTYSPLH	TRBV6-4	TRBJ1-6
ASSEPGDEKLF	TRBV25-1	TRBJ1-4
ASSPQSSGGPLWGYNEQF	TRBV28	TRBJ2-1